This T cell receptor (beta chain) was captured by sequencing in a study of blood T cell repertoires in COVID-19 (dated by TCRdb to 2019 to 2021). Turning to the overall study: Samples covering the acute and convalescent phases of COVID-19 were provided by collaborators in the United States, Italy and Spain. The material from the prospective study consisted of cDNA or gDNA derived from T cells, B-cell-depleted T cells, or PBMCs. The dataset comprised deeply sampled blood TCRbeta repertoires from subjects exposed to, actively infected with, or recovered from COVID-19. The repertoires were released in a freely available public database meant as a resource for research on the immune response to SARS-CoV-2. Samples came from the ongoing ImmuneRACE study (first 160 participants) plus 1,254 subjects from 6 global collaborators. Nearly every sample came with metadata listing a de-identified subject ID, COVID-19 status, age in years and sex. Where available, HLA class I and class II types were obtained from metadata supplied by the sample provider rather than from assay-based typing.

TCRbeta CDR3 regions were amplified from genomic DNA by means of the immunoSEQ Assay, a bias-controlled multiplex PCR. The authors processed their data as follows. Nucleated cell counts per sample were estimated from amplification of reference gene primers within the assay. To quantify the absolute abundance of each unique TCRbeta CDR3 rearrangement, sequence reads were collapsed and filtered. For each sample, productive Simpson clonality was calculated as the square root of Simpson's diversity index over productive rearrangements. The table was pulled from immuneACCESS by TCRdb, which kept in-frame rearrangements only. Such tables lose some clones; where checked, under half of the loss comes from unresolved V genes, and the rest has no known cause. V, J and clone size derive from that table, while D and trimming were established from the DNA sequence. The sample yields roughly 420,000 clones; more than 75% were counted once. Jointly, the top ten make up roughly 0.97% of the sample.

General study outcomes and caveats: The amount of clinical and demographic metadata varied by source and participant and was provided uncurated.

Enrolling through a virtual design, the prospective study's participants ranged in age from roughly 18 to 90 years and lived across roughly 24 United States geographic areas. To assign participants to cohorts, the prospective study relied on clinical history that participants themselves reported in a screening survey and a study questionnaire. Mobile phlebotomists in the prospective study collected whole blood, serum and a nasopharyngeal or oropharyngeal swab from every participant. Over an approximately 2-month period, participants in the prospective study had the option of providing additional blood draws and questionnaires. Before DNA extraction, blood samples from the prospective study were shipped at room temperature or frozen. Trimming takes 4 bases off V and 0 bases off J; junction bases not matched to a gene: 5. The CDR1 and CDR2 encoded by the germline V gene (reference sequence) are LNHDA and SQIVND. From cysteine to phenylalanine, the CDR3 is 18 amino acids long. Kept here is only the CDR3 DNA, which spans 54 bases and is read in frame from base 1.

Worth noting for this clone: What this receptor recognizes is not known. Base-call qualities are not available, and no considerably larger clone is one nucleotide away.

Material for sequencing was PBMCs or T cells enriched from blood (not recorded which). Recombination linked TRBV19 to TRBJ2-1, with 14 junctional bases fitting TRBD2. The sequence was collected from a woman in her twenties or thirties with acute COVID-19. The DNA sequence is TGTGCCAGTAGTAGGACTAGCGGGGGGCTAAGCTCCTACAATGAGCAGTTCTTC. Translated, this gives CASSRTSGGLSSYNEQFF.